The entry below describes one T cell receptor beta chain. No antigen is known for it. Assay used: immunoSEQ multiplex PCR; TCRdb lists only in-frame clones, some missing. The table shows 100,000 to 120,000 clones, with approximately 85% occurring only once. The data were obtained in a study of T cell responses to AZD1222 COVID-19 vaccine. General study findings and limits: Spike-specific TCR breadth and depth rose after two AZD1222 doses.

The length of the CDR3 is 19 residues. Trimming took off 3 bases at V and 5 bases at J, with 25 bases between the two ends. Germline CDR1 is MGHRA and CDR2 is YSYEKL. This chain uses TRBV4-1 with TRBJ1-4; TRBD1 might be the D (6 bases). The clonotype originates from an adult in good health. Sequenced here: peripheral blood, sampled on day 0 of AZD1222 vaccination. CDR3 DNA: TGCGCCAGCAGCCAGACCCTGGGATATTTTAGGGGGACGAATGAAAAACTGTTTTTT. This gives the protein CASSQTLGYFRGTNEKLFF.